This TCR beta chain was obtained from a study of blood T cell repertoires in COVID-19 (dated by TCRdb to between 2020 and 2021). Describing the broader study: Samples from collaborators originated in the United States, Italy and Spain and spanned both the acute and convalescent phases of COVID-19. The prospective study material was composed of cDNA or gDNA derived from T cells, B-cell-depleted T cells, or PBMCs. Deeply sampled blood TCRbeta repertoires from subjects exposed to, actively infected with, or recovered from COVID-19 were included in the dataset. A freely available public database, intended as a resource for researchers studying the immune response to SARS-CoV-2, is where the repertoires were released. Samples came from the ongoing ImmuneRACE study (first 160 participants) plus 1,254 subjects from 6 global collaborators. Sample metadata almost always included a de-identified subject ID, COVID-19 status, age in years and sex. Where available, HLA class I and class II types were obtained from metadata supplied by the sample provider rather than from assay-based typing.

The collaborating institutions used their own protocols to collect whole blood in K2EDTA tubes. For TCRbeta analysis, collaborators shipped samples in one of three forms: frozen whole blood, isolated PBMCs, or DNA extracted from either of those sample types. V is clipped by 2 bases and J by 5 bases, and the sequence between their germline boundaries is 16 bases long. From cysteine to phenylalanine, the CDR3 is 15 amino acids long. The entry retains the CDR3 DNA only, 45 bases that are in frame from base 1. CDR1 and CDR2 are drawn from the germline V gene (reference sequence): MNHEY, SMNVEV. The sample holds a few counts of this clone. Its recognized antigen is unknown. Per-nucleotide qualities are absent, and no much larger clonotype sits a single base away. The research as a whole found: Clinical and demographic metadata were provided uncurated, with the amount varying by source and participant.

TCRbeta CDR3 regions were amplified from genomic DNA using the immunoSEQ Assay, a bias-controlled multiplex PCR. The published analysis was carried out like this. The number of nucleated cells in each sample was estimated from the amplification of reference gene primers within the assay. To quantify the absolute abundance of each unique TCRbeta CDR3 rearrangement, sequence reads were collapsed and filtered. For each sample, productive Simpson clonality was calculated by taking the square root of Simpson's diversity index across productive rearrangements. Drawn from immuneACCESS, this table holds only the in-frame rearrangements with V and J called that TCRdb kept. Clones are partly lost; checked studies trace under half to an unresolved V gene and leave the rest unexplained. That table gives V, J and clone size, and the DNA gave D and trimming. A total of 76,000 or so clones appear in this sample, over 75% of them only once. Clones ranked in the top ten supply more than 9.5% of the sample.

The source material was peripheral blood. The source of this sequence is a man aged 50-59 years with acute or convalescent COVID-19. Here the chain combines TRBV27 and TRBJ2-7; TRBD2 might be the D gene, on 5 matching bases. The DNA sequence reads TGTGCCAGCAGTTTAGAGGCGGGCACTAATCACGAGCAGTACTTC. Its protein product is CASSLEAGTNHEQYF.